The clone carrying this TCR beta chain was seen once. The data were taken from a study of blood T cell repertoires in COVID-19. Study details: From the United States, Italy and Spain came samples of acute and convalescent COVID-19. PBMCs, B-cell-depleted T cells, or T cells were the source of the cDNA or gDNA that made up the material.

Clones were sequenced by immunoSEQ multiplex PCR, and TCRdb holds only the in-frame ones, with some missing. The table has 300,000 to 350,000 clones, about 90% seen once. This CDR3 comprises 11 residues. Germline V lookup: CDR1 MDHEN, CDR2 SYDVKM. Trimming stripped 4 bases from V and 6 bases from J, with 6 bases between. Individuals aged roughly 18 to 95 years were recruited from about two dozen US areas. Researchers sorted participants into cohorts using their self-reported clinical history. This chain connects TRBV28 to TRBJ1-2; D uncertain. The TCR comes from a woman aged 18-29 years with acute COVID-19. Material for sequencing was PBMCs or T cells enriched from blood (not recorded which). In DNA, the CDR3 is TGTGCCAGCAGTTATCCCGATGGCTACACCTTC. This codes for CASSYPDGYTF.